The entry below describes one T cell receptor beta chain. In the original processing: Amplification of reference gene primers provided the estimated nucleated cell counts. Produced via immunoSEQ multiplex PCR; TCRdb's table is partial and in-frame only. That table supplies the V and J calls and clone size; D and trimming were determined from the DNA. The sample comprises 300,000 to 400,000 clones, roughly 87% of which are singletons, and just over 9.5% rests with the top ten. The data belong to a study of blood T cell repertoires in COVID-19. Study background: Samples taken during acute and convalescent COVID-19 were collected in the United States, Italy and Spain. In each case, the material was cDNA or gDNA derived from T cells, B-cell-depleted T cells, or PBMCs.

The CDR3 loop spans 13 amino acids. Deletions cut 6 bases from V and 5 bases from J, with 13 bases between. Seattle's enrolled individuals joined amid active infection and were then monitored longitudinally. This chain connects TRBV12-3 or TRBV12-4 to TRBJ1-1, with unresolved D. The sequenced sample consisted of peripheral blood. The source of this sequence is a young man with COVID-19, enrolled during active disease. As DNA, the CDR3 is TGTGCCAGCAGCAGCGGGATGGCGACTGAAGCTTTCTTT. It is translated as CASSSGMATEAFF.